This T cell receptor beta chain was captured in a study of Graves' ophthalmopathy and Graves' hyperthyroidism. Study-wide results and caveats: Ophthalmopathy versus stable hyperthyroidism: 13-signature model gave 87.88% sensitivity, roughly 81% specificity.

Researchers took RNA transcripts and amplified TCR beta CDR3 regions from them. Scientists carried out first-round RT-PCR using HTBI primers and then a second-round multiplex PCR. TCRdb itself ran the multiplex PCR reads through MiXCR, one entry per CDR3 protein. Counted here are 560,000 or so distinct CDR3 sequences, less than 40% occurring once; the ten biggest clones make up about 4.2%. This clonotype turned up a few times. Antigen unknown. This CDR3 has 14 residues. Trimming pared 7 bases from V and 4 bases from J, leaving 12 bases between. Germline loops: CDR1 KGHDR, CDR2 SFDVKD. The rearrangement uses TRBV24-1 and TRBJ2-2; possible D gene TRBD2, 6 bases. The sample consisted of peripheral blood or thyroid tissue (not recorded which). The TCR sequence derives from an adult man with Graves' hyperthyroidism. The CDR3 region is CATSGGSGTGELFF. The DNA for the CDR3 is TGTGCCACCAGCGGGGGTAGTGGCACCGGGGAGCTGTTTTTT.